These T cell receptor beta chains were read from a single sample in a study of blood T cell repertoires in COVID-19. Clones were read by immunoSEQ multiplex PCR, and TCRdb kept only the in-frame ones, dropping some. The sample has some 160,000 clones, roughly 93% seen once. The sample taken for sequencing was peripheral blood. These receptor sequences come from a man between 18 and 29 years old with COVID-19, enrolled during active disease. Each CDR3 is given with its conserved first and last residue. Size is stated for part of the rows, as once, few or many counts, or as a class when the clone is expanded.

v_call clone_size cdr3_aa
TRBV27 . CASSSRLGSGTGELFF
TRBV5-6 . CASTLISEREQFF
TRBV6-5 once CASSYDWTGELFF
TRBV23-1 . CASSRPPSYGYTF
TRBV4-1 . CASSHEPDRGNSPLHF
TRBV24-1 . CATSGRGRETTGELFF
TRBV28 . CASSFSAGRSYGYTF
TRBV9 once CASSVVAGSSTEAFF
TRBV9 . CASSVGGQLHEQFF
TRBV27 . CASGLGQGTNQPQHF
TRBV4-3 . CASSQEGSGRDEQYF
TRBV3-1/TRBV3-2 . CASSQGLNSEGYTF
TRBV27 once CASSLYSRTDNQPQHF
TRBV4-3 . CASSQEKGSYGYTF
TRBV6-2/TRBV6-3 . CASSTPGIDQPQHF
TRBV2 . CATKAGSGRANTGELFF